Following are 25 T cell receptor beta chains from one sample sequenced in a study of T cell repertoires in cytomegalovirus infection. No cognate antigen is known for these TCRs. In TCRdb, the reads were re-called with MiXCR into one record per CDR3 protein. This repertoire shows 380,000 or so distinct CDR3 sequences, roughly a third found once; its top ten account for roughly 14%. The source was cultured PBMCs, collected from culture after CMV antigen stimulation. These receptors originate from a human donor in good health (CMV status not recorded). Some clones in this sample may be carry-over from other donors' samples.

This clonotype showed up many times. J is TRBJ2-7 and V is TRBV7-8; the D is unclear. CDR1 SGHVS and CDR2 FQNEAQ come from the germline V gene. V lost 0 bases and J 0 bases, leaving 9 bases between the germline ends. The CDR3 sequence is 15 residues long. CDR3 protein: CASSLASGSSYEQYV. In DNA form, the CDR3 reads TGTGCCAGCAGCTTAGCCTCGGGCAGCTCCTACGAGCAGTACGTC.

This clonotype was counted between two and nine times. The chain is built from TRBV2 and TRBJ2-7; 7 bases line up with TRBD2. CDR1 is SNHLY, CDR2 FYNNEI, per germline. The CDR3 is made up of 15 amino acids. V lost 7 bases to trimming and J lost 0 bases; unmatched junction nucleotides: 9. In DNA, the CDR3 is TGTGCCAGCATTAAAACTAGCGAGAGCTCCTACGAGCAGTACTTC. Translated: CASIKTSESSYEQYF.

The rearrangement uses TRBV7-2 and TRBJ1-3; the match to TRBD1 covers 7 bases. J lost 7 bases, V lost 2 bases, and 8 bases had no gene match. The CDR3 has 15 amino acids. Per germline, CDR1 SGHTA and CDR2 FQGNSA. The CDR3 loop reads CASSLRRQGDNTIYF. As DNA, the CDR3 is TGTGCCAGCAGCTTAAGGCGACAGGGAGATAACACCATATATTTT. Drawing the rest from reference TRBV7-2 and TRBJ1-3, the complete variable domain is GAGVSQSPSNKVTEKGKDVELRCDPISGHTALYWYRQSLGQGLEFLIYFQGNSAPDKSGLPSDRFSAERTGGSVSTLTIQRTQQEDSAVYLCASSLRRQGDNTIYFGEGSWLTVV.

CDR3 sequence (DNA): TGTGCCAGCAGCGGAACCTACTTGGGAGATACGCAGTATTTT. Protein: CASSGTYLGDTQYF. V and J are TRBV11-2 and TRBJ2-3, with D unclear. Trimming left V 5 bases short and J 5 bases short, with 14 bases between. The length of the CDR3 is 14 residues. Germline loops: CDR1 SGHAT, CDR2 FQNNGV.

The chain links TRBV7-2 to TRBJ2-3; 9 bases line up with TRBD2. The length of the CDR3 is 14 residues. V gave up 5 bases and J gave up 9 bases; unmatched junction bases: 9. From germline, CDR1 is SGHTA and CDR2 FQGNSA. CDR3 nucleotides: TGTGCCAGCAGCCCCGGGGCGACTAGCGGAACGCAGTATTTT. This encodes CASSPGATSGTQYF.

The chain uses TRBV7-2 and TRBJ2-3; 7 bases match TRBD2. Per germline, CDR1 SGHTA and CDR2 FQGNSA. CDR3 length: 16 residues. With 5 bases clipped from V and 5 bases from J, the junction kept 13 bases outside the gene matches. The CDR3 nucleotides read TGTGCCAGCAGCACCCTGACATTCATAGCGGGAGATACGCAGTATTTT. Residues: CASSTLTFIAGDTQYF.

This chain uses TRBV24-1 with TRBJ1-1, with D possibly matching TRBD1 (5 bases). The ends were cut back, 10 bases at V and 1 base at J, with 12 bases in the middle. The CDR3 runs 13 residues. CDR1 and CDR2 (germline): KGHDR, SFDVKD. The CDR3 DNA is TGTGCCACGGGAGGGGCCGGGAACACTGAAGCTTTCTTT. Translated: CATGGAGNTEAFF.

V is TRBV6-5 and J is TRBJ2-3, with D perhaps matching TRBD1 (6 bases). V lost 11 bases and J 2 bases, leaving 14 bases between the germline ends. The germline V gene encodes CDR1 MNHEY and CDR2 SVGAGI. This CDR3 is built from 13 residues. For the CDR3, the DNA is TGTGCCCTTCTCGACAGGATCACAGATACGCAGTATTTT. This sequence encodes CALLDRITDTQYF.

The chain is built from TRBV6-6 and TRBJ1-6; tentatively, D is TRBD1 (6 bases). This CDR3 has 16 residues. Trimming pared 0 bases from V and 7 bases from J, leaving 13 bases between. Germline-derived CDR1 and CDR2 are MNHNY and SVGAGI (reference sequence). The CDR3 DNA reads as TGTGCCAGCAGTTACTCGCAGGGGAGGGGGAATTCACCCCTCCACTTT. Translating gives CASSYSQGRGNSPLHF.

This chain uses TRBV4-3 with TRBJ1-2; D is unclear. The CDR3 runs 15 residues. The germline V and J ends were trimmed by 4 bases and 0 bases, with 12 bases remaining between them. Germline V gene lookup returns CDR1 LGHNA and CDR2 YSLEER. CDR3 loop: CASSRLAGTNYGYTF. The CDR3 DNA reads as TGCGCCAGCAGCCGGCTAGCGGGGACTAACTATGGCTACACCTTC.

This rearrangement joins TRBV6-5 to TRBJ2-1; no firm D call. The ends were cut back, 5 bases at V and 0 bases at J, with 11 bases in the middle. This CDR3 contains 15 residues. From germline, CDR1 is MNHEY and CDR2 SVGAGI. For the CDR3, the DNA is TGTGCCAGCAGTCCCCTGGATATCTCCTACAATGAGCAGTTCTTC. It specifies CASSPLDISYNEQFF.

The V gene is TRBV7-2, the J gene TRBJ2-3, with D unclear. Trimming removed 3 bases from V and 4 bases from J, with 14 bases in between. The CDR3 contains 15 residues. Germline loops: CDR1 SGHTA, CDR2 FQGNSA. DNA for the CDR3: TGTGCCAGCAGCTTTATAGCCAGTCGGGCAGATACGCAGTATTTT. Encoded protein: CASSFIASRADTQYF.

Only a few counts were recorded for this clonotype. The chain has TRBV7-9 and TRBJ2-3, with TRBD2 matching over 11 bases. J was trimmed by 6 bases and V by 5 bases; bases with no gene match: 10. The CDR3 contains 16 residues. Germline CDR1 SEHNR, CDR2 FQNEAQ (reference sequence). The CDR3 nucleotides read TGTGCCAGCAGCCAAACAAGACTAGCGGGAAAGGATACGCAGTATTTT. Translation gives CASSQTRLAGKDTQYF.

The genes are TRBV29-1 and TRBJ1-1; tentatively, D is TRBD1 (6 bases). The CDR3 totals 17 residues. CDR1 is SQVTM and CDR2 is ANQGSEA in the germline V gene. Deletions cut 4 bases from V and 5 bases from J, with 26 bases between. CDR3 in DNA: TGCAGCGTTGTAAGGGCCAAGAGGGGGGGTTCGAGGACTGAAGCTTTCTTT. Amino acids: CSVVRAKRGGSRTEAFF.

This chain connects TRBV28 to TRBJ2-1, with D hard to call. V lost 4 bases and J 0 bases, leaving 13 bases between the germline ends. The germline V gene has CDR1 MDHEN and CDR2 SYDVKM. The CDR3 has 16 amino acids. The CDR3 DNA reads TGTGCCAGCAGTTCCTCCTCCCCTAGCTCCTACAATGAGCAGTTCTTC. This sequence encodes CASSSSSPSSYNEQFF.

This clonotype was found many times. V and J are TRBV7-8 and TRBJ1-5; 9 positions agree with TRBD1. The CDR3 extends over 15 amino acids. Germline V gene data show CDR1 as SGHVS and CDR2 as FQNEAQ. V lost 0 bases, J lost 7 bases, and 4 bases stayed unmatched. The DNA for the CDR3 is TGTGCCAGCAGCTTAGCGGGACAGGGAAACCAGCCCCAGCATTTT. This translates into CASSLAGQGNQPQHF.

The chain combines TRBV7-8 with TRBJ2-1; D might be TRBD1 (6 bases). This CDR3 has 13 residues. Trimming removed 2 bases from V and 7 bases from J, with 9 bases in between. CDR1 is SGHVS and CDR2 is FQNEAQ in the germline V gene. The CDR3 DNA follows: TGTGCCAGCAGCTTACACGACAGGAATGAGCAGTTCTTC. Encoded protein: CASSLHDRNEQFF.

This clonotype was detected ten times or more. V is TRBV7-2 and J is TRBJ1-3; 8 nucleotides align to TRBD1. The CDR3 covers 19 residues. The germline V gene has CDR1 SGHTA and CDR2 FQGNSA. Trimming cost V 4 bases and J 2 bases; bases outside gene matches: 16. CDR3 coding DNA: TGTGCCAGCAGCTCCGTGAAGGCAGGGGGCGCAAAGGCTGGAAACACCATATATTTT. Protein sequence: CASSSVKAGGAKAGNTIYF.

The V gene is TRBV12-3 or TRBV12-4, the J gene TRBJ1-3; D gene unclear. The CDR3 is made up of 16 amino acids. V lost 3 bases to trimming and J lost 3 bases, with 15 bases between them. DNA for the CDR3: TGTGCCAGCAGTTTGAGGAGCAGGAATTATGGAAACACCATATATTTT. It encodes CASSLRSRNYGNTIYF.

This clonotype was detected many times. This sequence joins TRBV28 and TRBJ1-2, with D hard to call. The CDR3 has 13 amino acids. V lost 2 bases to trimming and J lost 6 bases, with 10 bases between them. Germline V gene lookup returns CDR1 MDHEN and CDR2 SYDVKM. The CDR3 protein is CASSLKPTHGYTF. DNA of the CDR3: TGTGCCAGCAGTTTAAAGCCAACGCATGGCTACACCTTC.

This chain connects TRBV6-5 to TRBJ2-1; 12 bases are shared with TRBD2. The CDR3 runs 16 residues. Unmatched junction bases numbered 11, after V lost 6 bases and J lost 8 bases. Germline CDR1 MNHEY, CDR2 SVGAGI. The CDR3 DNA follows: TGTGCCAGCAGCAAGATTCCGGGACTAGCGGGCCATGAGCAGTTCTTC. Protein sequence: CASSKIPGLAGHEQFF.

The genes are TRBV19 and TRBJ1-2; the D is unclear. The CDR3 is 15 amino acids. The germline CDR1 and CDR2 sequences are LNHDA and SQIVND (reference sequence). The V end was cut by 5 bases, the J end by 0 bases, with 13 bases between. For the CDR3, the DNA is TGTGCCAGTAGTTCGACGGGAGCAGCTAACTATGGCTACACCTTC. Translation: CASSSTGAANYGYTF. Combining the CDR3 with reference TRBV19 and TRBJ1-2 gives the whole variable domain DGGITQSPKYLFRKEGQNVTLSCEQNLNHDAMYWYRQDPGQGLRLIYYSQIVNDFQKGDIAEGYSVSREKKESFPLTVTSAQKNPTAFYLCASSSTGAANYGYTFGSGTRLTVV.

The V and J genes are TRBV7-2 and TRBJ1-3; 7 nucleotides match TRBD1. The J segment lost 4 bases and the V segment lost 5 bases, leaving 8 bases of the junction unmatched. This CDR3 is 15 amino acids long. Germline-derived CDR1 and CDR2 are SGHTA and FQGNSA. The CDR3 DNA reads TGTGCCAGCAGCCGGAGACAGGGAGGAGGAAACACCATATATTTT. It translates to CASSRRQGGGNTIYF.

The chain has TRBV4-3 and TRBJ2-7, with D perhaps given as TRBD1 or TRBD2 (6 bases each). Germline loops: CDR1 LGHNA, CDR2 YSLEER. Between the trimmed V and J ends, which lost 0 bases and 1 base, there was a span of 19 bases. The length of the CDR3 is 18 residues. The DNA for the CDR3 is TGCGCCAGCAGCCAAGATAAAGGGGGGAGGACCCTATCCTACGAGCAGTACTTC. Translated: CASSQDKGGRTLSYEQYF.

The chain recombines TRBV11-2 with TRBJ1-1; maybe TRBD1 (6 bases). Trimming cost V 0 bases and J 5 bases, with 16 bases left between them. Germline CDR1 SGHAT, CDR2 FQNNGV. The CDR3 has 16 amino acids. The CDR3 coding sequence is TGTGCCAGCAGCTTAGATTATGAACAGGGTTTGACTGAAGCTTTCTTT. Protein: CASSLDYEQGLTEAFF. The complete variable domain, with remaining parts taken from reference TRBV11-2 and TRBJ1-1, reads EAGVAQSPRYKIIEKRQSVAFWCNPISGHATLYWYQQILGQGPKLLIQFQNNGVVDDSQLPKDRFSAERLKGVDSTLKIQPAKLEDSAVYLCASSLDYEQGLTEAFFGQGTRLTVV.